The 30 T cell receptor beta chains listed next were all sequenced from one sample in a study of Ad26.COV2.S vaccination and SARS-CoV-2 variants. Treatment given: some 20 received Ad26.COV2.S at low or high dose, single or two shots; roughly five received placebo; per-sample allocation not given. Vaccine and placebo recipients were sampled on day 63 after the first injection. The assay was immunoSEQ multiplex PCR, and TCRdb's table has in-frame clones only and misses some. This table has about 460,000 clones, about 89% appearing once. Sequences were derived from peripheral blood, sampled in a trial of Ad26.COV2.S vaccine versus placebo. These receptors were taken from a person between 18 and 65 years old who received the Ad26.COV2.S COVID-19 vaccine or a placebo.

The CDR3 here is CASSLVAGGEQFF. Here the CDR3 DNA reads TGTGCCAGCAGTTTAGTGGCGGGGGGTGAGCAGTTCTTC. V usage is TRBV12-3 or TRBV12-4 and J usage is TRBJ2-1; 8 bases are a match to TRBD2. The CDR3 contains 13 residues. The ends lost 1 base at V and 9 bases at J; junction bases unmatched: 2.

The chain employs TRBV2 and TRBJ1-2; D is possibly TRBD1 (6 bases). The CDR3 loop spans 14 amino acids. CDR1 is SNHLY and CDR2 is FYNNEI in the germline V gene. The V end lost 8 bases, the J end lost 4 bases, and 17 bases lay between the germline ends. The CDR3 loop is CASRLRGLAYGYTF. The CDR3 DNA follows: TGTGCCAGCCGACTAAGGGGGTTGGCCTATGGCTACACCTTC.

This clone was found once. This sequence joins TRBV6-1 and TRBJ1-6; D possibly corresponds to TRBD1 (6 bases). The V gene lost 10 bases and the J gene lost 10 bases, with 20 bases spanning the gap. Germline V gene lookup returns CDR1 MNHNS and CDR2 SASEGT. The CDR3 sequence is 14 residues long. CDR3: CATGGSGADSPLHF. The CDR3, as DNA: TGTGCCACTGGGGGGTCAGGGGCGGACTCACCCCTCCACTTT.

This chain links TRBV12-3 or TRBV12-4 with TRBJ1-4, with TRBD1 identical over 8 bases. The J segment lost 17 bases and the V segment lost 3 bases, leaving 11 bases of the junction unmatched. There are 13 residues in the CDR3. The CDR3 DNA sequence: TGTGCCAGCAGTTTCGCCGGACAGGGCCTGTTATTTTTT. It encodes CASSFAGQGLLFF.

The chain combines TRBV4-1 with TRBJ2-3; TRBD2 matches at 9 bases. This CDR3 has 20 residues. The germline V gene encodes CDR1 MGHRA and CDR2 YSYEKL. V trimming: 4 bases; J trimming: 0 bases; junction bases outside the gene matches: 17. CDR3 residues: CASSPRFSGSSQGSTDTQYF. The CDR3 DNA sequence: TGCGCCAGCAGCCCCCGGTTTAGCGGGAGCTCCCAGGGTAGCACAGATACGCAGTATTTT.

The chain carries TRBV4-3 and TRBJ2-3; D is undetermined. The CDR3 loop spans 15 amino acids. The V gene lost 1 base and the J gene lost 0 bases, with 8 bases spanning the gap. Germline V lookup: CDR1 LGHNA, CDR2 YSLEER. CDR3 DNA: TGCGCCAGCAGCCAAGCCCTAGTCAGCACAGATACGCAGTATTTT. Translated: CASSQALVSTDTQYF.

This sequence joins TRBV5-1 and TRBJ1-1; 8 bases match TRBD1. Germline V gives CDR1 SGHRS, CDR2 YFSETQ. The CDR3 spans 16 residues. Germline trimming cut 0 bases from V and 4 bases from J; bases unmatched to any gene: 8. This chain's CDR3 is CASSLGTGGFTTEAFF. Here the CDR3 DNA reads TGCGCCAGCAGCTTGGGCACAGGGGGATTCACCACTGAAGCTTTCTTT.

V and J are TRBV11-3 and TRBJ2-2; D call uncertain. The length of the CDR3 is 14 residues. Trimming removed 5 bases at V and 6 bases at J, with 13 bases between. Germline loops: CDR1 SGHNT, CDR2 YENEEA. CDR3 nucleotides: TGTGCCAGCAGCAACTCCCCCCCACCCGGGGAGCTGTTTTTT. It codes for CASSNSPPPGELFF.

In this sample, this clone turned up once. This chain joins TRBV11-2 and TRBJ2-3; 10 bases align to TRBD1. With V trimmed by 5 bases and J by 4 bases, 3 bases remained unmatched. The CDR3 sequence is 14 residues long. Germline assignment: CDR1 SGHAT and CDR2 FQNNGV. As DNA, the CDR3 is TGTGCCAGCAGCCTTGGACAGGGGGCAGATACGCAGTATTTT. It is translated as CASSLGQGADTQYF.

This clone has just one count. The chain recombines TRBV18 with TRBJ1-4; TRBD1 matches at 7 bases. The CDR3 contains 16 residues. The germline CDR1 and CDR2 sequences are KGHSH and LQKENI. The ends lost 6 bases at V and 0 bases at J; junction bases unmatched: 7. This CDR3 is CASSTNRGTTNEKLFF. CDR3 sequence (DNA): TGTGCCAGCTCGACAAACAGGGGTACAACTAATGAAAAACTGTTTTTT.

This rearrangement joins TRBV10-3 to TRBJ2-7, with 9 bases that match TRBD2. CDR3 length equals 12 residues. Germline V lookup: CDR1 ENHRY, CDR2 SYGVKD. J was trimmed by 2 bases and V by 10 bases; bases with no gene match: 3. In DNA form, the CDR3 reads TGTGCCAGTAGCGGGAGCCCCTACGAGCAGTACTTC. Translation: CASSGSPYEQYF.

In this sample, this clone turned up once. The chain employs TRBV5-4 and TRBJ1-1; tentatively, D is TRBD1 (5 bases). CDR3 length equals 15 residues. V gave up 4 bases and J gave up 1 base, with 14 bases separating them. The germline gives CDR1 SGHNT, CDR2 YYREEE (reference sequence). The CDR3 protein is CASSESPGRNTEAFF. DNA for the CDR3: TGTGCCAGCAGCGAAAGCCCAGGGAGGAACACTGAAGCTTTCTTT.

The V gene is TRBV19, the J gene TRBJ2-4; D is ambiguous. CDR1 LNHDA and CDR2 SQIVND come from the germline V gene (reference sequence). The CDR3 contains 14 residues. V was trimmed by 5 bases and J by 1 base, leaving 9 bases between them. CDR3 loop: CASSAWTAKNIQYF. The CDR3 region has the DNA TGTGCCAGTAGTGCCTGGACGGCCAAAAACATTCAGTACTTC.

This rearrangement joins TRBV2 to TRBJ2-3; no firm D call. From germline, CDR1 is SNHLY and CDR2 FYNNEI. Trimming removed 1 base from V and 4 bases from J, with 15 bases in between. This CDR3 has 16 residues. The CDR3 region is CASSEGSNTWADTQYF. DNA for the CDR3: TGTGCCAGCAGTGAAGGCTCGAATACCTGGGCAGATACGCAGTATTTT.

This chain uses TRBV7-2 with TRBJ2-1; 7 bases map to TRBD1. The CDR3 has 15 amino acids. The ends lost 1 base at V and 2 bases at J; junction bases unmatched: 2. Germline values: CDR1 SGHTA, CDR2 FQGNSA. The CDR3 nucleotides read TGTGCCAGCAGCTTAGTGGGACAGACCTACAATGAGCAGTTCTTC. It is translated as CASSLVGQTYNEQFF.

CDR3 region: CASSDSAGGNEQFF. The CDR3 region has the DNA TGTGCCAGCAGTGATTCAGCGGGGGGGAATGAGCAGTTCTTC. The rearrangement uses TRBV6-4 and TRBJ2-1; TRBD2 aligns across 10 bases. Germline V gene sequence: CDR1 MRHNA, CDR2 SNTAGT. J gave up 7 bases and V 3 bases, and 3 bases lay outside the gene matches. This CDR3 is 14 amino acids long.

This chain's CDR3 is CASSLEGGSYTF. As DNA, the CDR3 is TGTGCCAGCAGCTTAGAGGGGGGAAGCTACACCTTC. This chain uses TRBV7-9 with TRBJ1-2, with a tentative D call TRBD1 (6 bases). In germline, CDR1 is SEHNR, CDR2 FQNEAQ (reference sequence). V lost 1 base, J lost 9 bases, and 9 bases lay in between. This CDR3 region has 12 residues.

The chain links TRBV18 to TRBJ2-3; D is unclear. CDR1 is KGHSH and CDR2 is LQKENI in the germline V gene. The CDR3 runs 14 residues. V was trimmed by 4 bases and J by 2 bases, leaving 10 bases between them. The CDR3 DNA reads TGTGCCAGCTCACGGCGTGTGGACACAGATACGCAGTATTTT. Protein sequence: CASSRRVDTDTQYF.

This clone was counted ten times or more. The CDR3 spells CASSRGQGGNQPQHF. The CDR3 DNA is TGTGCCAGCAGCCGCGGGCAGGGAGGAAATCAGCCCCAGCATTTT. The chain joins TRBV7-9 to TRBJ1-5, with D perhaps TRBD1 (5 bases). The CDR3 loop spans 15 amino acids. CDR1 SEHNR and CDR2 FQNEAQ come from the germline V gene (reference sequence). Trimming cost V 5 bases and J 4 bases, with 15 bases left between them.

The rearrangement uses TRBV28 and TRBJ1-2, with 8 bases fitting TRBD1. The CDR3 is 12 amino acids. Trimming at V came to 5 bases and at J to 10 bases, leaving 6 bases not matched to a gene. Germline CDR1 is MDHEN and CDR2 is SYDVKM. The CDR3 sequence: CASSPRQGNYTF. CDR3 DNA: TGTGCCAGCAGTCCCCGACAGGGGAACTACACCTTC.

J is TRBJ1-1 and V is TRBV4-3, with D maybe TRBD1 (5 bases). This CDR3 contains 16 residues. Germline CDR1 LGHNA, CDR2 YSLEER. V was cut by 5 bases and J by 1 base, with 17 bases left in between. Here the CDR3 reads CASSTSGRASNTEAFF. The CDR3 nucleotides are TGCGCCAGCAGCACCTCAGGCAGGGCATCGAACACTGAAGCTTTCTTT.

The V gene is TRBV7-2, the J gene TRBJ1-5, with D tentatively TRBD1 (5 bases). The CDR3 runs 14 residues. Trimming stripped 7 bases from V and 2 bases from J, with 12 bases between. CDR1 and CDR2 from the germline V gene are SGHTA and FQGNSA. The CDR3 nucleotides are TGTGCCAGCACCCGGGGGAATCGCAATCAGCCCCAGCATTTT. Protein product: CASTRGNRNQPQHF.

The chain recombines TRBV6-2 or TRBV6-3 with TRBJ2-6; D not certain. This CDR3 is 16 amino acids long. V was shortened by 3 bases and J by 0 bases, with 9 bases between the two germline ends. Germline CDR1 is MNHEY and CDR2 is SVGEGT. CDR3 sequence (DNA): TGTGCCAGCAGTTATATACGCCACTCTGGGGCCAACGTCCTGACTTTC. The encoded protein is CASSYIRHSGANVLTF.

This clone was observed a single time. This chain connects TRBV28 to TRBJ1-4; D unresolved. This CDR3 comprises 15 residues. Looked up from germline, CDR1 is MDHEN and CDR2 is SYDVKM. V was clipped by 4 bases and J by 5 bases, with 14 bases between them. CDR3 sequence: CASSSGGRLNEKLFF. CDR3 nucleotide sequence: TGTGCCAGCAGTTCTGGCGGGCGCCTGAATGAAAAACTGTTTTTT.

The genes are TRBV15 and TRBJ2-1; D is perhaps TRBD1 (6 bases). In germline, CDR1 is LNHNV, CDR2 YYDKDF (reference sequence). Deletions cut 0 bases from V and 3 bases from J, with 9 bases between. CDR3 length: 15 residues. The CDR3 DNA reads TGTGCCACCAGCAGAGAGGGGGCTCGCTACAATGAGCAGTTCTTC. Protein product: CATSREGARYNEQFF.

The count of this clone is one. The J gene is TRBJ2-2, the V gene TRBV24-1; D call uncertain. Trimming left V 4 bases short and J 6 bases short, with 5 bases between. The CDR3 length is 12 residues. Germline V lookup: CDR1 KGHDR, CDR2 SFDVKD. The CDR3 nucleotides are TGTGCCACCAGTGAAGTTCCCGGGGAGCTGTTTTTT. It specifies CATSEVPGELFF.

V is TRBV11-2 and J is TRBJ2-2; no clear D gene. V was pared by 6 bases and J by 0 bases, with 2 bases between. The germline CDR1 and CDR2 sequences are SGHAT and FQNNGV. The CDR3 is 12 residues long. The CDR3 loop is CASSPNTGELFF. DNA of the CDR3: TGTGCCAGCAGTCCGAACACCGGGGAGCTGTTTTTT.

This chain connects TRBV7-2 to TRBJ2-7; D gene unclear. CDR1 SGHTA and CDR2 FQGNSA come from the germline V gene. The CDR3 covers 14 residues. With 0 bases removed from V and 7 bases from J, the gap between germline ends came to 13 bases. CDR3 region: CASSLAPPSVEQYF. The CDR3 DNA is TGTGCCAGCAGCTTAGCGCCTCCTTCAGTGGAGCAGTACTTC.

This chain joins TRBV5-4 and TRBJ2-7; D is uncertain. CDR3 length equals 13 residues. V lost 2 bases to trimming and J lost 3 bases, with 9 bases between them. Germline CDR1 and CDR2: SGHNT and YYREEE (reference sequence). The CDR3 bases are TGTGCCAGCAGCTTCGGACGGCTCTACGAGCAGTACTTC. This translates into CASSFGRLYEQYF.

This clone was detected only once. The sample contains more than one DNA sequence encoding this CDR3. The rearrangement joins TRBV18 to TRBJ2-3; D is possibly TRBD1 or TRBD2 (5 bases each). This CDR3 contains 14 residues. The V end lost 3 bases, the J end lost 3 bases, and 10 bases lay between the germline ends. The V gene's germline CDR1 is KGHSH and CDR2 LQKENI. CDR3 coding DNA: TGTGCCAGCTCACCGCCGGGGACGACAGATACGCAGTATTTT. Protein sequence: CASSPPGTTDTQYF.